The next 4 T cell receptor beta chains were all read from a single sample in a study of CD8 T cells in Susac syndrome. Reverse transcription used about 0.45 to 1 ug RNA and random hexamers. TCRdb called the immunoSEQ multiplex PCR reads again in MiXCR, with one record for every CDR3 protein. The data show about 300,000 distinct CDR3 sequences, 65% to 90% seen once. The sequenced material came from CD8+ T cells from PBMCs. Receptor source: a human donor with multiple sclerosis.

CDR3 loop: CASRGLAGADIQYF. Here the CDR3 DNA reads TGTGCCAGCAGAGGACTAGCGGGAGCGGACATTCAGTACTTC. The gene calls are TRBV6-1 and TRBJ2-4, with 13 bases lining up with TRBD2. The CDR3 has 14 amino acids. In germline, CDR1 is MNHNS, CDR2 SASEGT. V shed 6 bases and J 8 bases; nucleotides not matched to a gene: 4.

The chain carries TRBV7-6 and TRBJ1-1; D remains unclear. This CDR3 contains 13 residues. V lost 5 bases and J 5 bases, leaving 12 bases between the germline ends. Germline values: CDR1 SGHVS, CDR2 FNYEAQ. The CDR3 loop reads CASSPPGETEAFF. Here the CDR3 DNA reads TGTGCCAGCAGCCCCCCCGGAGAAACTGAAGCTTTCTTT. The full variable domain, completed using reference TRBV7-6 and TRBJ1-1, is GAGVSQSPRYKVTKRGQDVALRCDPISGHVSLYWYRQALGQGPEFLTYFNYEAQQDKSGLPNDRFSAERPEGSISTLTIQRTEQRDSAMYRCASSPPGETEAFFGQGTRLTVV.

The V call is TRBV28, the J call TRBJ2-1; D might be TRBD2 (5 bases). Germline CDR1 MDHEN, CDR2 SYDVKM. The CDR3 extends over 12 amino acids. The CDR3 sequence: CISSLLDDEQFF. The CDR3 DNA reads TGTATCAGCAGTTTACTAGACGATGAGCAGTTCTTC.

This clonotype was seen a few times. This rearrangement joins TRBV4-1 to TRBJ2-2; D call uncertain. Germline assignment: CDR1 MGHRA and CDR2 YSYEKL. Trimming stripped 0 bases from V and 2 bases from J, with 7 bases between. The CDR3 is 15 residues long. CDR3 DNA: TGCGCCAGCAGCCAAGATTTCAGCAACACCGGGGAGCTGTTTTTT. Amino acids: CASSQDFSNTGELFF.